This passage covers 22 T cell receptor beta chains from one sample sequenced in a study of HIV-infected patients and healthy controls. Reverse transcription used roughly 450 ng RNA and constant-region primers for alpha and beta. Separate chain-specific third strand synthesis with multiplexing indices produced the alpha and beta libraries. TCRdb called the 5' RACE reads again in MiXCR, with one record for every CDR3 protein. The sample contains 15,000 to 20,000 distinct CDR3 sequences, 8% to 10% of which appear only once. Follow-up blood was drawn about 14 weeks, roughly three months, after antiretroviral therapy began. The repertoire came from unfractionated whole blood and reflected all unsorted peripheral T cells. The sample was blood, taken during antiretroviral therapy. These receptors were taken from an adult with HIV infection.

This clonotype is categorized as medium-sized. The rearrangement joins TRBV4-1 to TRBJ2-5; no firm D call. The CDR3 loop spans 16 amino acids. The germline V gene encodes CDR1 MGHRA and CDR2 YSYEKL. V was cut by 0 bases and J by 5 bases, with 16 bases left in between. In nucleotides, the CDR3 is TGCGCCAGCAGCCAAGAATCGAGGCGCGCAAGTGAGACCCAGTACTTC. This codes for CASSQESRRASETQYF.

This clonotype appeared many times. The chain joins TRBV6-5 to TRBJ1-1; D is unclear. Germline V gene sequence: CDR1 MNHEY, CDR2 SVGAGI. This CDR3 has 15 amino acids. V was pared by 0 bases and J by 0 bases, with 8 bases between. This CDR3 is CASSYSGVMNTEAFF. The CDR3 DNA sequence: TGTGCCAGCAGTTACTCGGGTGTCATGAACACTGAAGCTTTCTTT.

The gene calls are TRBV29-1 and TRBJ1-1, with a possible D match to TRBD1 (5 bases). Per the germline V gene, CDR1 is SQVTM and CDR2 is ANQGSEA. V shed 5 bases and J shed 2 bases, with 15 bases lying between them. The length of the CDR3 is 14 residues. CDR3 nucleotides: TGCAGCGTTAGTATCAGGGTGTCTAACACTGAAGCTTTCTTT. Its protein is CSVSIRVSNTEAFF. Full variable domain (outside the CDR3, taken from reference TRBV29-1 and TRBJ1-1): SAVISQKPSRDICQRGTSLTIQCQVDSQVTMMFWYRQQPGQSLTLIATANQGSEATYESGFVIDKFPISRPNLTFSTLTVSNMSPEDSSIYLCSVSIRVSNTEAFFGQGTRLTVV.

This clonotype was seen repeatedly, ten times or more. This sequence joins TRBV6-5 and TRBJ1-1, with D uncertain. The germline V gene encodes CDR1 MNHEY and CDR2 SVGAGI. V lost 0 bases and J lost 0, with 8 bases in between. The CDR3 covers 15 residues. CDR3 coding DNA: TGTGCCAGCAGTTACTCTGCGGCAATGAACACTGAAGCTTTCTTT. The encoded protein is CASSYSAAMNTEAFF.

This clonotype showed up many times. The J gene is TRBJ1-4, the V gene TRBV20-1; maybe TRBD1 (5 bases). V lost 0 bases and J lost 8, with 16 bases in between. Germline CDR1 and CDR2: DFQATT and SNEGSKA (reference sequence). This CDR3 comprises 15 residues. CDR3 in amino acids: CSARDLGTSSEKLFF. CDR3 sequence (DNA): TGCAGTGCTAGAGATCTGGGGACCTCTTCCGAAAAACTGTTTTTT.

The chain recombines TRBV7-6 with TRBJ2-7; 7 bases line up with TRBD1. The CDR3 spans 14 residues. The germline gives CDR1 SGHVS, CDR2 FNYEAQ. J lost 5 bases, V lost 2 bases, and 6 bases had no gene match. The CDR3 spells CASSLSTGEDEQYF. CDR3 bases: TGTGCCAGCAGCTTAAGTACAGGGGAAGACGAGCAGTACTTC.

This clonotype was detected ten times or more. The chain uses TRBV4-1 and TRBJ2-3; unclear D gene. In germline, CDR1 is MGHRA, CDR2 YSYEKL. Trimming removed 0 bases from V and 2 bases from J, with 12 bases in between. The CDR3 contains 16 residues. The CDR3 loop is CASSQERSENTDTQYF. Written as DNA, the CDR3 is TGCGCCAGCAGCCAAGAGAGGAGCGAGAACACAGATACGCAGTATTTT.

A few counts support this clonotype. CDR3 sequence: CASSMGGLGRTDTQYF. The CDR3 nucleotides are TGTGCCAGTAGTATGGGGGGGCTTGGGCGCACAGATACGCAGTATTTT. The V call is TRBV19, the J call TRBJ2-3, with D possibly being TRBD2 (7 bases). Trimming left V 3 bases short and J 1 base short, with 14 bases between. The CDR3 has 16 amino acids. Germline V gives CDR1 LNHDA, CDR2 SQIVND (reference sequence).

There are many counts of this clonotype. The CDR3 protein is CASSFQGLVSNEQFF. The CDR3 nucleotides are TGTGCCAGCAGTTTTCAGGGACTAGTGAGCAATGAGCAGTTCTTC. The chain links TRBV27 to TRBJ2-1; 8 nucleotides align to TRBD2. The CDR3 is 15 amino acids. Per the germline V gene, CDR1 is MNHEY and CDR2 is SMNVEV (reference sequence). The V and J ends lost 3 bases and 6 bases, in that order; junction bases with no gene match: 7.

This clonotype was observed at least ten times. The V and J genes are TRBV27 and TRBJ1-2, with TRBD1 as a possible D gene (5 bases). The CDR3 has 15 residues. V gave up 3 bases and J gave up 1 base, with 12 bases separating them. Germline CDR1 and CDR2: MNHEY and SMNVEV (reference sequence). CDR3 in amino acids: CASSFQAGSNYGYTF. The CDR3 DNA sequence: TGTGCCAGCAGTTTCCAGGCAGGGAGTAACTATGGCTACACCTTC.

This clonotype was detected ten times or more. CDR3 sequence reads: CASSSTPSSTDTQYF. The CDR3 DNA is TGTGCCAGCAGCTCCACCCCTTCTAGCACAGATACGCAGTATTTT. The chain carries TRBV7-3 and TRBJ2-3, with D hard to call. Trimming cost V 4 bases and J 0 bases, with 11 bases left between them. The germline CDR1 and CDR2 sequences are SGHTA and FQGTGA. The CDR3 loop spans 15 amino acids.

This chain connects TRBV6-5 to TRBJ2-1; possibly TRBD2 for D (6 bases). Germline CDR1 reads MNHEY; CDR2 reads SVGAGI. The CDR3 sequence is 11 residues long. Trimming removed 6 bases from V and 8 bases from J, with 8 bases in between. CDR3 residues: CASREGHEQFF. The CDR3 DNA sequence: TGTGCCAGCAGGGAGGGACATGAGCAGTTCTTC.

This clonotype was seen many times. This sequence joins TRBV12-5 and TRBJ2-3, with 10 bases fitting TRBD1. Germline CDR1 is LGHNT and CDR2 is FRNRAP. Losses at the gene ends were 3 bases for V and 4 bases for J; bases not matched to a gene: 7. The CDR3 totals 16 residues. CDR3: CASGFGDRGVADTQYF. The CDR3 coding sequence is TGTGCTAGTGGTTTCGGGGACAGGGGTGTCGCAGATACGCAGTATTTT.

This clonotype was seen repeatedly, ten times or more. The chain couples TRBV6-6 to TRBJ2-1, with a tentative D call TRBD2 (5 bases). Between the trimmed V and J ends, which lost 6 bases and 2 bases, there was a span of 14 bases. Germline values: CDR1 MNHNY, CDR2 SVGAGI (reference sequence). The CDR3 sequence is 15 residues long. CDR3 sequence (DNA): TGTGCCAGCAGCCCCACTAGTCCGACCTACAATGAGCAGTTCTTC. Translation gives CASSPTSPTYNEQFF.

This clonotype showed up many times. The chain employs TRBV6-5 and TRBJ1-1; D is possibly TRBD1 (5 bases). Germline assignment: CDR1 MNHEY and CDR2 SVGAGI. V shed 6 bases and J shed 0 bases, with 17 bases lying between them. The CDR3 covers 16 residues. This CDR3 reads CASSPSVGLMNTEAFF. The CDR3 DNA reads TGTGCCAGCAGCCCCAGTGTGGGGCTTATGAACACTGAAGCTTTCTTT.

In its sample, this clonotype was seen many times. The rearrangement links TRBV3-1 to TRBJ2-1, with D uncertain. Germline CDR1 is LGHDT and CDR2 is YNNKEL (reference sequence). V lost 4 bases and J lost 9, with 10 bases in between. The CDR3 sequence is 12 residues long. This CDR3 is CASSPGLREQFF. Written as DNA, the CDR3 is TGTGCCAGCAGCCCCGGCCTGCGTGAGCAGTTCTTC.

The table lists this clonotype with many counts. The V call is TRBV7-9, the J call TRBJ2-3, with TRBD2 as a possible D gene (6 bases). CDR1 SEHNR and CDR2 FQNEAQ come from the germline V gene (reference sequence). Trimming took 5 bases from V and 4 from J, leaving 13 bases between them. The CDR3 runs to 14 residues. As DNA, the CDR3 is TGTGCCAGCAGCCCAGGAGGGGATCCAGATACGCAGTATTTT. Amino acids: CASSPGGDPDTQYF.

This clonotype is medium-sized in the sample. The rearrangement uses TRBV10-1 and TRBJ2-6, with TRBD1 matching 7 bases. This CDR3 is 17 amino acids long. The J segment lost 2 bases and the V segment lost 2 bases, leaving 6 bases of the junction unmatched. Germline CDR1 reads WNHNN; CDR2 reads SYGVQD (reference sequence). CDR3 in DNA: TGCGCCAGCAGTGAGGACAGGGTTTATCCTGGGGCCAACGTCCTGACTTTC. It codes for CASSEDRVYPGANVLTF.

This clonotype was found many times. J is TRBJ1-4 and V is TRBV6-2 or TRBV6-3, with D possibly matching TRBD1 (5 bases). CDR1 and CDR2 from the germline V gene are MNHEY and SVGEGT. V gave up 8 bases and J gave up 5 bases, with 24 bases separating them. The CDR3 sequence is 17 residues long. DNA of the CDR3: TGTGCCAGCGCTAACCCCGGGGGAGGAATTCGGAATGAAAAACTGTTTTTT. It encodes CASANPGGGIRNEKLFF.

This clonotype came up many times. This chain joins TRBV7-2 and TRBJ2-5, with 8 bases that match TRBD2. CDR1 is SGHTA, CDR2 FQGNSA, per germline. The CDR3 runs to 16 residues. V lost 5 bases to trimming and J lost 4 bases; unmatched junction nucleotides: 12. The CDR3 here is CASSQSLAGGGETQYF. CDR3 coding DNA: TGTGCCAGCAGCCAGAGTCTGGCGGGAGGTGGAGAGACCCAGTACTTC.

This clonotype has a count of ten or more. CDR3 bases: TGCAGCGTTCAACCTCTTGGGGGGGCCTACGAGCAGTACTTC. Its protein is CSVQPLGGAYEQYF. V gene TRBV29-1 combines with J gene TRBJ2-7; 7 bases map to TRBD2. This CDR3 spans 14 amino acids. The junction had 9 bases not matched to a gene; V was cut back by 5 bases and J by 2 bases. Germline assignment: CDR1 SQVTM and CDR2 ANQGSEA.

The sample holds many counts of this clonotype. V and J are TRBV20-1 and TRBJ1-6, with no clear D. The CDR3 is 15 residues long. Germline V lookup: CDR1 DFQATT, CDR2 SNEGSKA (reference sequence). Between the trimmed V and J ends, which lost 6 bases and 8 bases, there was a span of 20 bases. CDR3 sequence: CSAPNPGLWDSPLHF. Written as DNA, the CDR3 is TGCAGTGCCCCGAATCCCGGCCTGTGGGATTCACCCCTCCACTTT.